Following are 24 T cell receptor beta chains from one sample sequenced in a study of shared clonotypes between healthy human individuals. CD45RO-negative, CCR7-positively selected cells formed the naive CD8 fraction, excluding terminally differentiated effector memory CD45RA+ cells. Clones were read by immunoSEQ multiplex PCR, and TCRdb kept only the in-frame ones, dropping some. The profile covers approximately 2,000,000 clones, with 93% appearing a single time and roughly 1.7% taken by the ten largest. The sequenced sample consisted of naive CD8+ T cells from PBMCs. Source of these receptors: a man between 18 and 35 years old in good health. Some clones in this sample may be carry-over from other donors' samples.

The rearrangement uses TRBV30 and TRBJ1-1; the D is unclear. The CDR3 extends over 13 amino acids. CDR1 is GTSNPN and CDR2 is SVGIG in the germline V gene (reference sequence). V lost 0 bases and J lost 11, with 16 bases in between. CDR3 sequence (DNA): TGTGCCTGGAGTGTATGGGGTGTTGTTGGTGCTTTCTTT. Protein: CAWSVWGVVGAFF.

The V and J genes are TRBV7-9 and TRBJ1-6, with D uncertain. This CDR3 spans 16 amino acids. The germline V gene has CDR1 SEHNR and CDR2 FQNEAQ (reference sequence). V lost 3 bases, J lost 7 bases, and 16 bases lay in between. CDR3 sequence reads: CASSFWVGINNSPLHF. In DNA form, the CDR3 reads TGTGCCAGCAGCTTCTGGGTAGGAATTAACAATTCACCCCTCCACTTT.

The chain joins TRBV7-8 to TRBJ2-7; TRBD2 matches 10 bases. The CDR3 spans 17 residues. Trimming at V came to 1 base and at J to 3 bases, leaving 9 bases not matched to a gene. Germline CDR1 is SGHVS and CDR2 is FQNEAQ. The CDR3 sequence: CASSLVSGTSAYYEQYF. The CDR3 region has the DNA TGTGCCAGCAGCTTAGTTAGTGGGACTAGCGCATACTACGAGCAGTACTTC.

The chain combines TRBV10-1 with TRBJ2-1; 11 bases agree with TRBD2. The CDR3 extends over 16 amino acids. J lost 1 base, V lost 6 bases, and 5 bases had no gene match. The germline V gene encodes CDR1 WNHNN and CDR2 SYGVQD (reference sequence). This CDR3 is CASSQLAGDSYNEQFF. CDR3 in DNA: TGCGCCAGCAGCCAACTAGCGGGGGATTCCTACAATGAGCAGTTCTTC.

CDR3 sequence (DNA): TGTGCCAGTAGTATTGGTCTCCCAAGCACAGATACGCAGTATTTT. It specifies CASSIGLPSTDTQYF. The rearrangement uses TRBV19 and TRBJ2-3; D not resolved. V gave up 3 bases and J gave up 0 bases, with 10 bases separating them. Germline V gene data show CDR1 as LNHDA and CDR2 as SQIVND (reference sequence). The CDR3 spans 15 residues.

The chain is built from TRBV5-5 and TRBJ1-3, with D hard to call. CDR3 length: 14 residues. Looked up from germline, CDR1 is SGHKS and CDR2 is YYEKEE (reference sequence). The ends were cut back, 1 base at V and 2 bases at J, with 7 bases in the middle. DNA of the CDR3: TGTGCCAGCAGCTTGTTGTGGGCTGGAAACACCATATATTTT. Amino acid sequence: CASSLLWAGNTIYF.

The V call is TRBV11-2, the J call TRBJ2-3, with TRBD2 matching over 12 bases. The CDR3 is 19 residues long. Trimming removed 5 bases from V and 3 bases from J; junction bases left unmatched: 15. Germline assignment: CDR1 SGHAT and CDR2 FQNNGV. The CDR3 sequence is CASSQRGLAGGPETDTQYF. For the CDR3, the DNA is TGTGCCAGCAGCCAACGTGGGCTAGCGGGAGGGCCAGAGACAGATACGCAGTATTTT.

The genes are TRBV11-2 and TRBJ1-4; TRBD1 matches 9 bases. The V and J ends lost 5 bases and 7 bases, in that order; junction bases with no gene match: 14. Germline CDR1 is SGHAT and CDR2 is FQNNGV. CDR3 length: 17 amino acids. CDR3 protein: CASSPRRTGAKGEKLFF. The DNA of the CDR3 is TGTGCCAGCAGCCCGCGTCGGACAGGGGCCAAGGGTGAAAAACTGTTTTTT.

The rearrangement links TRBV4-1 to TRBJ1-5; D not certain. V lost 0 bases and J 2 bases, leaving 11 bases between the germline ends. Germline CDR1 reads MGHRA; CDR2 reads YSYEKL. The CDR3 length is 16 residues. The CDR3 DNA follows: TGCGCCAGCAGCCAAGATTTCCCCGGGGGCAATCAGCCCCAGCATTTT. Translating it yields CASSQDFPGGNQPQHF.

With regard to this clone: In the same sample, other DNA sequences code for this CDR3. This chain links TRBV27 with TRBJ2-7; the D is unclear. Trimming removed 2 bases from V and 1 base from J, with 6 bases in between. CDR3 length equals 13 residues. Germline CDR1 reads MNHEY; CDR2 reads SMNVEV (reference sequence). The CDR3 spells CASSLTVSYEQYF. The CDR3 DNA reads TGTGCCAGCAGTTTAACGGTATCCTACGAGCAGTACTTC.

This chain connects TRBV27 to TRBJ2-7; 7 nucleotides align to TRBD2. The CDR3 is 16 residues long. Germline V lookup: CDR1 MNHEY, CDR2 SMNVEV (reference sequence). The ends lost 0 bases at V and 1 base at J; junction bases unmatched: 6. The CDR3 region is CASSLSRGSGSYEQYF. CDR3 nucleotides: TGTGCCAGCAGTTTATCCCGCGGGAGTGGGTCCTACGAGCAGTACTTC.

This chain connects TRBV2 to TRBJ2-1; D remains unclear. This CDR3 has 14 residues. Trimming took 10 bases from V and 4 from J, leaving 17 bases between them. Germline CDR1 is SNHLY and CDR2 is FYNNEI. In DNA, the CDR3 is TGTGCCACATACATCGAGGATATATACAATGAGCAGTTCTTC. It translates to CATYIEDIYNEQFF.

V usage is TRBV9 and J usage is TRBJ2-7, with TRBD2 matching 7 bases. CDR3 length equals 15 residues. Germline trimming cut 0 bases from V and 5 bases from J; bases unmatched to any gene: 8. The V gene's germline CDR1 is SGDLS and CDR2 YYNGEE. Here the CDR3 reads CASSVEGGRSDEQYF. The CDR3 bases are TGTGCCAGCAGCGTAGAGGGCGGGAGATCCGACGAGCAGTACTTC.

This chain joins TRBV15 and TRBJ2-3, with 8 bases matching TRBD2. The germline gives CDR1 LNHNV, CDR2 YYDKDF (reference sequence). The trim removed 3 bases at V and 4 bases at J, leaving 6 bases unmatched. The CDR3 has 15 amino acids. The CDR3 nucleotides are TGTGCCACCAGCAGCGGACTAGCCGTGGCAGATACGCAGTATTTT. Protein sequence: CATSSGLAVADTQYF.

For the CDR3, the DNA is TGTGCCAGCAGCCGACGACTAGCGGGAGACGGCGACGAGCAGTACTTC. This translates into CASSRRLAGDGDEQYF. The gene calls are TRBV7-2 and TRBJ2-7; 12 bases match TRBD2. With V trimmed by 5 bases and J by 5 bases, 10 bases remained unmatched. The CDR3 sequence is 16 residues long. Germline V lookup: CDR1 SGHTA, CDR2 FQGNSA.

This chain links TRBV15 with TRBJ2-2; perhaps TRBD2 as D (6 bases). Germline loops: CDR1 LNHNV, CDR2 YYDKDF (reference sequence). The CDR3 loop spans 13 amino acids. Trimming shortened V by 5 bases and J by 7 bases, and 11 bases separated the two germline ends. The CDR3 DNA follows: TGTGCCACCAGCCCACTAGCCCACGGGGAGCTGTTTTTT. Amino acids: CATSPLAHGELFF.

The chain recombines TRBV7-2 with TRBJ2-3, with D tentatively TRBD2 (5 bases). Deletions cut 5 bases from V and 3 bases from J, with 12 bases between. Per the germline V gene, CDR1 is SGHTA and CDR2 is FQGNSA. The CDR3 covers 14 residues. The CDR3 region has the DNA TGTGCCAGCAGCCCCTCCTCGGGGACAGATACGCAGTATTTT. Amino acids: CASSPSSGTDTQYF.

Comments on this clone: Relative to the germline gene, one junction end is altered; a read error may explain this. The V call is TRBV9, the J call TRBJ2-7; no firm D call. Germline lookup yields CDR1 SGDLS and CDR2 YYNGEE. The CDR3 is made up of 14 amino acids. The CDR3: CASSVVGSSHEQYF. For the CDR3, the DNA is TGTGCCAGCAGCGTAGTAGGGTCCTCCCACGAGCAGTACTTC.

This chain connects TRBV7-9 to TRBJ2-2; D is unclear. The germline CDR1 and CDR2 sequences are SEHNR and FQNEAQ (reference sequence). The CDR3 is made up of 15 amino acids. Trimming left V 2 bases short and J 4 bases short, with 11 bases between. The CDR3 DNA reads as TGTGCCAGCAGCTTATGGTCGCCGGGCACCGGGGAGCTGTTTTTT. This gives the protein CASSLWSPGTGELFF. The entire variable domain, with the rest obtained from reference TRBV7-9 and TRBJ2-2, is as follows: DTGVSQNPRHKITKRGQNVTFRCDPISEHNRLYWYRQTLGQGPEFLTYFQNEAQLEKSRLLSDRFSAERPKGSFSTLEIQRTEQGDSAMYLCASSLWSPGTGELFFGEGSRLTVL.

This clone has more than one count but fewer than ten. The same CDR3 also results from other DNA sequences found in this sample. The chain recombines TRBV5-1 with TRBJ2-7; possible D gene TRBD1, 6 bases. The CDR3 runs to 12 residues. The germline CDR1 and CDR2 sequences are SGHRS and YFSETQ. With 2 bases removed from V and 5 bases from J, the gap between germline ends came to 8 bases. Written as DNA, the CDR3 is TGCGCCAGCAGCTTACAGGGTCACGAGCAGTACTTC. Protein sequence: CASSLQGHEQYF.

On this clone: Within the sample, other DNA sequences also encode this same CDR3. The J gene is TRBJ1-2, the V gene TRBV9, with D possibly TRBD1 on 5 matching bases. Trimming removed 3 bases from V and 6 bases from J, with 9 bases in between. The CDR3 is 12 amino acids. CDR1 is SGDLS and CDR2 is YYNGEE in the germline V gene. The CDR3 reads CASSGQGHGYTF. The CDR3 DNA is TGTGCCAGCAGCGGGCAGGGCCATGGCTACACCTTC.

The chain combines TRBV7-2 with TRBJ2-1; 9 positions agree with TRBD1. Germline-derived CDR1 and CDR2 are SGHTA and FQGNSA. V was pared by 4 bases and J by 4 bases, with 5 bases of the junction left unmatched. The CDR3 sequence is 15 residues long. The CDR3 DNA reads TGTGCCAGCAGCTCAACCGGGACAGGGTACAATGAGCAGTTCTTC. As protein: CASSSTGTGYNEQFF.

This clone was seen once. The chain employs TRBV9 and TRBJ1-5, with D maybe TRBD1 (5 bases). CDR3 length equals 15 residues. The germline V gene encodes CDR1 SGDLS and CDR2 YYNGEE. Trimming removed 0 bases at V and 6 bases at J, with 13 bases between. DNA for the CDR3: TGTGCCAGCAGCGTAGGGGGGGACCTCGGTCAGCCCCAGCATTTT. Amino acid sequence: CASSVGGDLGQPQHF.

This clone came up a few times. This chain links TRBV11-2 with TRBJ1-1; a weak D match, TRBD1 (5 bases). Trimming removed 1 base from V and 3 bases from J, with 15 bases in between. The CDR3 runs to 16 residues. Germline loops: CDR1 SGHAT, CDR2 FQNNGV. CDR3 in amino acids: CASSLGFEGRDTEAFF. In nucleotides, the CDR3 is TGTGCCAGCAGCTTAGGTTTCGAGGGGCGAGACACTGAAGCTTTCTTT.